Listed below are T cell receptor beta chains from one sample, sequenced in a study of tumor-infiltrating lymphocytes in primary liver carcinoma. MiXCR, run by TCRdb on the multiplex PCR reads, gives a single entry per CDR3 protein. This sample has about 78,000 distinct CDR3 sequences, with about 70% found just once. Sequenced sample: liver tumor tissue from sampling region 4. Every receptor here comes from a middle-aged man with primary liver carcinoma and hepatitis B virus infection. Each CDR3 is given with its conserved first and last residue. A D gene is named only where the DNA matches it firmly. Size is stated for part of the rows, as once, few or many counts, or as a class when the clone is expanded.

V	D	size	J	DNA	CDR3
TRBV11-2	NA	NA	TRBJ2-3	TGTGCCAGCAACTTCAGTTTAGCGGCTGAAACAGTTACGCAGTACTTT	CASNFSLAAETVTQYF
TRBV10-2	NA	many	TRBJ2-1	TGCGCCAGCAGCCGATATTCCGGAACCTCGAATGAGCAGTTCTTC	CASSRYSGTSNEQFF
TRBV2	NA	NA	TRBJ1-2	TGTGCCAGCAGTGGTGGGGATAACCATGGCTACACCTTC	CASSGGDNHGYTF
TRBV11-2	TRBD2	once	TRBJ2-7	TGTGCCAGCAGCTCGAGCGGGAATGGGAACGAGCAGTACTTC	CASSSSGNGNEQYF
TRBV14	NA	NA	TRBJ2-5	TGTCCCAGCAGTCAAGTTGCTAAGGCGAAGAATTTC	CPSSQVAKAKNF
TRBV6-1	TRBD2	NA	TRBJ2-7	TGTGCCAGCATCTTCCGGACTAGCGGGGCCCTGAGCTCCTACGAACAGTACTTC	CASIFRTSGALSSYEQYF
TRBV4-1	NA	many	TRBJ1-1	TGCGCCAGCACCCTAAGTGGTATGAACACTGAAGCTTTCTTT	CASTLSGMNTEAFF
TRBV11-2	TRBD1	NA	TRBJ2-3	TGCGCTAGCAGCTTTCGGGACAGCACAGATATGCAGTATTTT	CASSFRDSTDMQYF
TRBV29-1	NA	NA	TRBJ1-4	TGCAGCGTTGCACTGGGCCAAGAAAAACTGTTTTTT	CSVALGQEKLFF
TRBV11-2	NA	NA	TRBJ2-3	TGTGCCAGCAACTTTCGGGACAACACAGATGCGCAGTATTTT	CASNFRDNTDAQYF